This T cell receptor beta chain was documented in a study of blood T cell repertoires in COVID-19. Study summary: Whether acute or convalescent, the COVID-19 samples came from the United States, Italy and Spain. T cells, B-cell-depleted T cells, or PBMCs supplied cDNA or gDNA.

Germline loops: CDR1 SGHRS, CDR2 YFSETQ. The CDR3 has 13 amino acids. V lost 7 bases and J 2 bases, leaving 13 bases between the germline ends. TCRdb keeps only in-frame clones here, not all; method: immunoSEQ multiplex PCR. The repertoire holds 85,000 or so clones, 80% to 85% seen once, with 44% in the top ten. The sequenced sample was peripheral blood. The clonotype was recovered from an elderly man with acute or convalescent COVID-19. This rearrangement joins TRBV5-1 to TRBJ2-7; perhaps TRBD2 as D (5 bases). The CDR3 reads CASSEGRTYEQYF. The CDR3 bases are TGCGCCAGCTCCGAGGGCAGGACCTACGAGCAGTACTTC.